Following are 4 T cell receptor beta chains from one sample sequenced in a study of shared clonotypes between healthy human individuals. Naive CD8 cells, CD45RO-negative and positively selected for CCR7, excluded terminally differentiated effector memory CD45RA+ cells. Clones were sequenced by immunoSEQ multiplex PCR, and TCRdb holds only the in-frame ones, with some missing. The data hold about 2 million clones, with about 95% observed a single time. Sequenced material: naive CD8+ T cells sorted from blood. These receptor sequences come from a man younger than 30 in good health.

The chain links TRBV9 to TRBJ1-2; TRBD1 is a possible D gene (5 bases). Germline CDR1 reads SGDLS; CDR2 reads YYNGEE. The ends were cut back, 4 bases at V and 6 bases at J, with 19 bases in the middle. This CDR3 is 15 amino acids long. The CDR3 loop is CASSTGLFQGHGYTF. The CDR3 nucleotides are TGTGCCAGCAGCACGGGACTCTTCCAGGGCCATGGCTACACCTTC.

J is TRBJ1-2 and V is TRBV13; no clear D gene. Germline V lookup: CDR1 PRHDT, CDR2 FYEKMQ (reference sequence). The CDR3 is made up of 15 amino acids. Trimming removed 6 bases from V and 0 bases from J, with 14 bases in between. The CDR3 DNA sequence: TGTGCCAGCAGTTTGGGGTCGAGCGCTAACTATGGCTACACCTTC. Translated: CASSLGSSANYGYTF.

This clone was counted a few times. The CDR3 DNA reads TGCGCCAGCAGCTTGGCCCCCAGTGATGAAAAACTGTTTTTT. This sequence encodes CASSLAPSDEKLFF. The V and J genes are TRBV5-1 and TRBJ1-4; D gene ambiguous. Trimming pared 0 bases from V and 6 bases from J, leaving 9 bases between. This CDR3 is 14 amino acids long. From germline, CDR1 is SGHRS and CDR2 YFSETQ. Supplemented by reference TRBV5-1 and TRBJ1-4, the full variable domain reads KAGVTQTPRYLIKTRGQQVTLSCSPISGHRSVSWYQQTPGQGLQFLFEYFSETQRNKGNFPGRFSGRQFSNSRSEMNVSTLELGDSALYLCASSLAPSDEKLFFGSGTQLSVL.

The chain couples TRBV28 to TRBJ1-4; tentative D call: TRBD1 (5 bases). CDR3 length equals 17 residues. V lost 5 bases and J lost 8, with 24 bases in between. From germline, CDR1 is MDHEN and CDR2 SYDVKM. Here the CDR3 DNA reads TGTGCCAGCAGTACTATATCCCGCGGTTGGGGGTGGGAAAAACTGTTTTTT. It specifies CASSTISRGWGWEKLFF.